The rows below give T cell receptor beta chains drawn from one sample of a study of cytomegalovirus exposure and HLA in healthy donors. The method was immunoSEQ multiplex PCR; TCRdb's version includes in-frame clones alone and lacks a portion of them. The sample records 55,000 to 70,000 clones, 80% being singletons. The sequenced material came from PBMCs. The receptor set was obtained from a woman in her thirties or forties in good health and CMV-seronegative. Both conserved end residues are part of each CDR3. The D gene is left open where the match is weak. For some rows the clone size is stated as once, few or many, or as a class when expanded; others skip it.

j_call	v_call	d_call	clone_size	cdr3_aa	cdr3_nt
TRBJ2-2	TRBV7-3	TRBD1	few	CASSLGGQGNTGELFF	TGTGCCAGCAGCTTAGGGGGACAGGGGAACACCGGGGAGCTGTTTTTT
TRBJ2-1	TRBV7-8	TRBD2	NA	CASSFRRLAGYNEQFF	TGTGCCAGCAGCTTTCGGAGACTAGCGGGTTACAATGAGCAGTTCTTC
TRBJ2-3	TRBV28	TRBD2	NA	CASSFAGGTDTQYF	TGTGCCAGCAGTTTCGCGGGAGGCACAGATACGCAGTATTTT
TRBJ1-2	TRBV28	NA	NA	CASSLSGGSYGYTF	TGTGCCAGCAGTTTATCCGGGGGAAGCTATGGCTACACCTTC
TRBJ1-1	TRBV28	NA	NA	CASIKGGGPAEAFF	TGTGCCAGCATCAAAGGGGGGGGACCTGCTGAAGCTTTCTTT
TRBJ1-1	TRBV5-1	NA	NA	CASSPEAMNTEAFF	TGCGCCAGCAGCCCGGAGGCGATGAACACTGAAGCTTTCTTT
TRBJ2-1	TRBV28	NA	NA	CASSLYRESYNEQFF	TGTGCCAGCAGTTTATACAGGGAATCCTACAATGAGCAGTTCTTC
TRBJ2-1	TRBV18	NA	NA	CASSPIAGSYNEQFF	TGTGCCAGCTCACCAATCGCCGGCTCCTACAATGAGCAGTTCTTC
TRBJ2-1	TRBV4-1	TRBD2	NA	CASSQPGGNEQFF	TGCGCCAGCAGCCAACCGGGAGGTAATGAGCAGTTCTTC
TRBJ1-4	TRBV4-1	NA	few	CASSQTAGVANEKLFF	TGCGCCAGCAGCCAGACGGCGGGGGTCGCCAATGAAAAACTGTTTTTT
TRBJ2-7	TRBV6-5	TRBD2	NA	CASSKSGLALNHRDF	TGTGCCAGCAGTAAGTCCGGACTAGCGTTAAATCATCGGGACTTC
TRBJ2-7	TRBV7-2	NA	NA	CASSLVSYEQYF	TGTGCCAGCAGCTTAGTATCCTACGAGCAGTACTTC
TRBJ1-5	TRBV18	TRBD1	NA	CASSPQTGGRNQPQHF	TGTGCCAGCTCACCACAAACAGGGGGACGTAATCAGCCCCAGCATTTT
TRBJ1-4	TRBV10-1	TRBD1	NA	CASRRRDRNEKLFF	TGCGCCAGCCGACGCCGGGACAGAAATGAAAAACTGTTTTTT
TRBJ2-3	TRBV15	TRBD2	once	CATSRVAGDTDTQYF	TGTGCCACCAGCAGAGTAGCGGGAGACACAGATACGCAGTATTTT
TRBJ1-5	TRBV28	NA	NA	CASSPQPKGGRSNQPQHF	TGTGCCAGCAGCCCACAACCAAAGGGGGGGCGAAGCAATCAGCCCCAGCATTTT
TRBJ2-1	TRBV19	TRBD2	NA	CASRAGTSRDNEQFF	TGTGCCAGTAGGGCCGGGACTAGCCGTGACAATGAGCAGTTCTTC
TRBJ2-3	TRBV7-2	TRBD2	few	CASSLVAGGADTQYF	TGTGCCAGCAGCTTGGTGGCGGGAGGAGCGGATACGCAGTATTTT
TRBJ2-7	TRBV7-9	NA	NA	CASSFDSVVEQYF	TGTGCCAGCAGCTTTGACTCTGTCGTTGAGCAGTACTTC
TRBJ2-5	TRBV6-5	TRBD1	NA	CASSTPGTGTETQYF	TGTGCCAGCAGTACGCCCGGGACAGGGACCGAGACCCAGTACTTC
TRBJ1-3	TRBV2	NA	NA	CASSEGRAGNTIYF	TGTGCCAGCAGCGAGGGTAGGGCTGGAAACACCATATATTTT
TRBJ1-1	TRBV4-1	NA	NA	CASSQGDRSWSTEAFF	TGCGCCAGCAGCCAGGGTGACAGGAGTTGGAGCACTGAAGCTTTCTTT
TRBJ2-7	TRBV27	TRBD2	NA	CASSAREGAYEQYF	TGTGCCAGCAGTGCGCGGGAGGGTGCCTACGAGCAGTACTTC
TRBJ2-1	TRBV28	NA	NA	CASSAAVSYNEQFF	TGTGCCAGCAGTGCGGCGGTCTCCTACAATGAGCAGTTCTTC
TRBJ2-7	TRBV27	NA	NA	CASSLYPGSPYEQYF	TGTGCCAGCAGTTTATACCCAGGGTCGCCCTACGAGCAGTACTTC
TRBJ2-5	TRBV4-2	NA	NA	CASSPFSGEETQYF	TGTGCCAGCAGCCCTTTTTCGGGGGAAGAGACCCAGTACTTC
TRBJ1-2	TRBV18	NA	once	CASSPGQQDYTF	TGTGCCAGCTCACCCGGACAGCAGGACTACACCTTC
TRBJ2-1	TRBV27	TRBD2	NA	CASGKRSGRWNNEQFF	TGTGCCAGCGGGAAAAGAAGCGGGAGATGGAACAATGAGCAGTTCTTC
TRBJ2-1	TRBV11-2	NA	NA	CASSLRGTEQFF	TGTGCCAGCAGCTTAAGGGGCACTGAGCAGTTCTTC
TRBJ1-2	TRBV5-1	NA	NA	CASSLDPFPGDYEYGYTF	TGCGCCAGCAGCTTGGACCCGTTTCCAGGGGACTACGAATATGGCTACACCTTC
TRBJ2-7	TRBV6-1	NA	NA	CASSGVSKTYDEQYF	TGTGCCAGCAGTGGAGTTAGTAAAACTTACGACGAGCAGTACTTC
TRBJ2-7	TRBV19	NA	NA	CASSMGQREQYF	TGTGCCAGTAGTATGGGGCAGAGGGAGCAGTACTTC
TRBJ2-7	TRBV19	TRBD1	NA	CASSIGTGGSYEQYF	TGTGCCAGTAGTATAGGGACAGGAGGTTCCTACGAGCAGTACTTC
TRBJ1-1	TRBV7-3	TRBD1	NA	CASSPSRGTDTEAFF	TGTGCCAGCAGCCCATCACGGGGGACAGACACTGAAGCTTTCTTT
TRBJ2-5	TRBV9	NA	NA	CASSPGETQYF	TGTGCCAGCAGCCCCGGAGAGACCCAGTACTTC
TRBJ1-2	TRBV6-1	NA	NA	CASSERTWQGYTF	TGTGCCAGCAGTGAGCGGACATGGCAGGGCTACACCTTC
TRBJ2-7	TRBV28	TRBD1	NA	CATSGQGTSGHEQYF	TGTGCCACCTCGGGACAGGGAACAAGTGGTCACGAGCAGTACTTC
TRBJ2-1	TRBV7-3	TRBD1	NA	CASSTGTGGNEQFF	TGTGCCAGCAGCACGGGGACAGGGGGCAATGAGCAGTTCTTC
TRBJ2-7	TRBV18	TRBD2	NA	CASSPNQAGEQYF	TGTGCCAGCTCACCAAATCAAGCGGGGGAGCAGTACTTC
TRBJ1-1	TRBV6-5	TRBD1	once	CASSYARTGGAFF	TGTGCCAGCAGTTATGCCCGGACAGGGGGGGCTTTCTTT